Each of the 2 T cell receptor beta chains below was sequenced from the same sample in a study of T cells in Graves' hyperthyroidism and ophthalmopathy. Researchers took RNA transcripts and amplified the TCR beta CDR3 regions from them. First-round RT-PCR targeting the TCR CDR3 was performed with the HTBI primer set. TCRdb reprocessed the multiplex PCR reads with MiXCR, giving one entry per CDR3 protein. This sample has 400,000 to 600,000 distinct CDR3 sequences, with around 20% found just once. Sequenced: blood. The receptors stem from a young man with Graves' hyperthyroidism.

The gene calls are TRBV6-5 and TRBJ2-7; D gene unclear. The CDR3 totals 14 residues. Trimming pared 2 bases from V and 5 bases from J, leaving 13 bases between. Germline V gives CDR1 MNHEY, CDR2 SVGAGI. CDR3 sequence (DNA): TGTGCCAGCAGTTACGTGTCGTTGGGTAACGAGCAGTACTTC. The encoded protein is CASSYVSLGNEQYF.

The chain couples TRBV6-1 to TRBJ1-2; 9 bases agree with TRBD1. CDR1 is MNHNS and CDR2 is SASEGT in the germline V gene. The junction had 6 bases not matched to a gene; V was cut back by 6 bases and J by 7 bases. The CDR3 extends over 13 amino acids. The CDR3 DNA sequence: TGTGCCAGCAGCTGGGGACAGGGTACTGGCTACACCTTC. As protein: CASSWGQGTGYTF.